The rows below give T cell receptor beta chains drawn from one sample of a study of naive and memory T cell subsets. TCRdb itself ran the UMI-ligation and nested PCR reads through MiXCR, one entry per CDR3 protein. Seen here are about 14,000 distinct CDR3 sequences, about 5% observed once, and the top ten hold 8.2%. The source was skin, collected from a tuberculin skin test site. These receptors all stem from an adult in good health. Both conserved end residues are part of each CDR3. Each record gives: J gene, D gene, clone size, V gene, CDR3 protein, CDR3 DNA. D genes are given only for firm matches. Clone size is not always given. Where it is, it says once, few, many or a class for expanded clones.

J: TRBJ1-1; D: NA; size: many; V: TRBV2; CDR3: CASRAYGVTEAFF; DNA: TGTGCCAGCAGGGCCTACGGGGTCACTGAAGCTTTCTTT
J: TRBJ2-1; D: NA; size: many; V: TRBV11-2; CDR3: CASSLVHGGNEQFF; DNA: TGTGCCAGCAGCTTAGTTCACGGGGGCAATGAGCAGTTCTTC
J: TRBJ2-1; D: NA; size: few; V: TRBV28; CDR3: CASSLVVGRREFF; DNA: TGTGCCAGCAGTTTAGTTGTGGGGCGGCGGGAGTTCTTC
J: TRBJ1-1; D: NA; size: many; V: TRBV18; CDR3: CASSPEGPGTEAFF; DNA: TGTGCCAGCTCACCAGAGGGGCCAGGGACTGAAGCTTTCTTT
J: TRBJ2-5; D: TRBD2; size: NA; V: TRBV5-4; CDR3: CASSPAGGPQETQYF; DNA: TGTGCCAGCAGCCCAGCGGGGGGCCCCCAAGAGACCCAGTACTTC
J: TRBJ2-1; D: TRBD1; size: medium-sized; V: TRBV7-2; CDR3: CASSGDRGLGEQFF; DNA: TGTGCCAGCAGCGGGGACAGGGGACTTGGTGAGCAGTTCTTC
J: TRBJ2-7; D: NA; size: few; V: TRBV12-3/TRBV12-4; CDR3: CAGPAASYEQYF; DNA: TGTGCCGGCCCCGCTGCATCCTACGAGCAGTACTTC
J: TRBJ1-5; D: NA; size: few; V: TRBV5-6; CDR3: CASSSRFEFRPQHF; DNA: TGTGCCAGCAGCTCCCGGTTCGAATTCCGGCCCCAGCATTTT
J: TRBJ2-2; D: TRBD1; size: NA; V: TRBV24-1; CDR3: CATRGQGASGELFF; DNA: TGTGCCACCAGGGGACAGGGGGCGTCCGGGGAGCTGTTTTTT
J: TRBJ2-1; D: TRBD2; size: many; V: TRBV30; CDR3: CAWSALAGGVGEQFF; DNA: TGTGCCTGGAGTGCGTTGGCGGGGGGAGTCGGTGAGCAGTTCTTC
J: TRBJ1-6; D: NA; size: few; V: TRBV5-1; CDR3: CASSLDQGSYSPLHF; DNA: TGCGCCAGCAGCTTGGATCAGGGGAGTTATTCACCCCTCCACTTT